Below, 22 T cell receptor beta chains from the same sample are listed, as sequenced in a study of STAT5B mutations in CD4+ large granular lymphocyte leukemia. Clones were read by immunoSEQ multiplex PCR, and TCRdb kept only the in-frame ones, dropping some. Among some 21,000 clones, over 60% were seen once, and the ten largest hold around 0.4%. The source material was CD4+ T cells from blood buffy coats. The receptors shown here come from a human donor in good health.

The CDR3 spells CASSLAHQGAEAFF. CDR3 DNA: TGTGCCAGCAGCTTAGCGCATCAGGGGGCTGAAGCTTTCTTT. The chain employs TRBV7-9 and TRBJ1-1, with 7 nucleotides matching TRBD1. V dropped 0 bases and J dropped 6; count of bases not matched to a gene: 4. The CDR3 consists of 14 residues. The germline CDR1 and CDR2 sequences are SEHNR and FQNEAQ (reference sequence).

The CDR3 region is CASSLGPGLVTYNEQFF. For the CDR3, the DNA is TGTGCCAGCAGCTTAGGTCCGGGACTAGTAACCTACAATGAGCAGTTCTTC. This chain connects TRBV7-2 to TRBJ2-1, with 8 bases that match TRBD2. Germline V gene lookup returns CDR1 SGHTA and CDR2 FQGNSA. There are 17 residues in the CDR3. Trimming cost V 1 base and J 2 bases; bases outside gene matches: 7.

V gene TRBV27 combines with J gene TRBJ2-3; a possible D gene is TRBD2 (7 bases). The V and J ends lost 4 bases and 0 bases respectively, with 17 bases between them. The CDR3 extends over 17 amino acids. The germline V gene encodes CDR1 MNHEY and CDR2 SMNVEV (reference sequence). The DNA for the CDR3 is TGTGCCAGCAGTTCTCTTTGGGGGCGGGAGAGCACAGATACGCAGTATTTT. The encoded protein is CASSSLWGRESTDTQYF.

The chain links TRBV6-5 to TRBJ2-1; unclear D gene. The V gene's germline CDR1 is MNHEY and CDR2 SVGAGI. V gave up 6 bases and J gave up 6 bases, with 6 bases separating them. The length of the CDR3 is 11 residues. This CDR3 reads CASRDRNEQFF. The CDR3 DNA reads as TGTGCCAGCAGGGACCGCAATGAGCAGTTCTTC.

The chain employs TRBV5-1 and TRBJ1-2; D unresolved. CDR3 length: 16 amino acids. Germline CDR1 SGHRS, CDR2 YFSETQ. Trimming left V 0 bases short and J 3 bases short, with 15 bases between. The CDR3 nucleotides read TGCGCCAGCAGCTTGGAAGGCAGTTCCGCTGACTATGGCTACACCTTC. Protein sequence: CASSLEGSSADYGYTF. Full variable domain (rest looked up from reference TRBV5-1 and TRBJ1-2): KAGVTQTPRYLIKTRGQQVTLSCSPISGHRSVSWYQQTPGQGLQFLFEYFSETQRNKGNFPGRFSGRQFSNSRSEMNVSTLELGDSALYLCASSLEGSSADYGYTFGSGTRLTVV.

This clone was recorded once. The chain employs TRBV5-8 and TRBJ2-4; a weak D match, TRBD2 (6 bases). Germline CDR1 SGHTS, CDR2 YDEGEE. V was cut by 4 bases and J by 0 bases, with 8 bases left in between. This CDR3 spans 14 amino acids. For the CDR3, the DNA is TGTGCCAGCAGCGGGCGGGGAGCCAAAAACATTCAGTACTTC. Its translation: CASSGRGAKNIQYF.

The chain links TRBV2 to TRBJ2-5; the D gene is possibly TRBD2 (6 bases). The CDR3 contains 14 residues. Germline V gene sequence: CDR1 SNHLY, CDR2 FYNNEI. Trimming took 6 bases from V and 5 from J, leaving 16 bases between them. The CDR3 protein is CASRLGSSTETQYF. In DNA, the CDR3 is TGTGCCAGCAGACTCGGGAGCAGCACGGAGACCCAGTACTTC.

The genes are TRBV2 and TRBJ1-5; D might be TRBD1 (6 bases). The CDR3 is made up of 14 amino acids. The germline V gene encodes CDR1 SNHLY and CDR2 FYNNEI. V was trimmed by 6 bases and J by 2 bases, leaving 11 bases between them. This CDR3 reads CASRLQGGNQPQHF. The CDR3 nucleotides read TGTGCCAGCAGATTACAGGGTGGCAATCAGCCCCAGCATTTT.

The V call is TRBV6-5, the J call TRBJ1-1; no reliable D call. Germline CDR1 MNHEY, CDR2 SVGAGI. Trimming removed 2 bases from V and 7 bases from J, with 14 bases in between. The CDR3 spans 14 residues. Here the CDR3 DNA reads TGTGCCAGCAGTTACGGGGAATGGAAGATTGAAGCTTTCTTT. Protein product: CASSYGEWKIEAFF.

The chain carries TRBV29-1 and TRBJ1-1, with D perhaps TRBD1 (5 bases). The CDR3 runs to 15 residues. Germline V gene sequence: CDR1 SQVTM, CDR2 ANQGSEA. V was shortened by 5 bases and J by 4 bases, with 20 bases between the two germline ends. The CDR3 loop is CSVLPFRDGGTEAFF. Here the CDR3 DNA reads TGCAGCGTTCTACCTTTCCGGGACGGGGGCACTGAAGCTTTCTTT.

The CDR3 protein is CASEGDSYNEQFF. CDR3 DNA sequence: TGTGCCAGCGAGGGAGATTCCTACAATGAGCAGTTCTTC. This sequence joins TRBV6-5 and TRBJ2-1, with D possibly TRBD2 on 5 matching bases. Germline V gene lookup returns CDR1 MNHEY and CDR2 SVGAGI. The V end was cut by 8 bases, the J end by 1 base, with 9 bases between. The length of the CDR3 is 13 residues.

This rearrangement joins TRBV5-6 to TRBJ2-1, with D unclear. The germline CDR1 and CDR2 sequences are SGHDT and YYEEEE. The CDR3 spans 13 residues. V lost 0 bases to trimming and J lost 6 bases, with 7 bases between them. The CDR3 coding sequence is TGTGCCAGCAGCTTGGGCCGGAGCAATGAGCAGTTCTTC. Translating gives CASSLGRSNEQFF.

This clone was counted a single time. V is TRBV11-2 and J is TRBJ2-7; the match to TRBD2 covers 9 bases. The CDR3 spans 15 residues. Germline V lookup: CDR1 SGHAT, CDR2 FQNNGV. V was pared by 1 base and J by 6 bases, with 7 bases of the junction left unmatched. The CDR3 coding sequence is TGTGCCAGCAGCTTAGGTAGCGGGGGCCGGGTCGAGCAGTACTTC. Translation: CASSLGSGGRVEQYF.

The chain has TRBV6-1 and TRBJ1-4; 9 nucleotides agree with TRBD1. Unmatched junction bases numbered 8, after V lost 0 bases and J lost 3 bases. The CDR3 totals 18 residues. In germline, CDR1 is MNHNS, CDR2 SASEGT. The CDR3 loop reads CASSEALTGGGSNEKLFF. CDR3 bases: TGTGCCAGCAGTGAAGCCCTAACAGGGGGCGGGTCTAATGAAAAACTGTTTTTT.

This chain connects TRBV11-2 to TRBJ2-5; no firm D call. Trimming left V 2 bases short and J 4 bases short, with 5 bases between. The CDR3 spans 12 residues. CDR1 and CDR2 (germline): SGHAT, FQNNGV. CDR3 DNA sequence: TGTGCCAGCAGCTTATATGGAGAGACCCAGTACTTC. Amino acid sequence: CASSLYGETQYF. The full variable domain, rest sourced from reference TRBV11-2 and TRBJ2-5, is EAGVAQSPRYKIIEKRQSVAFWCNPISGHATLYWYQQILGQGPKLLIQFQNNGVVDDSQLPKDRFSAERLKGVDSTLKIQPAKLEDSAVYLCASSLYGETQYFGPGTRLLVL.

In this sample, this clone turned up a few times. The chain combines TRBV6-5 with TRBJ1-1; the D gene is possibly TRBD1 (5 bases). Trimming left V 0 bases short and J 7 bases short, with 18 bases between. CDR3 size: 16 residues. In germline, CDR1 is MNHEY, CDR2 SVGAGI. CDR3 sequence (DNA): TGTGCCAGCAGTTACTCGGGGCAGCCAACTTTACTTGAAGCTTTCTTT. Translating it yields CASSYSGQPTLLEAFF.

CDR3 nucleotide sequence: TGTGCCAGCAGCTTAGGGGCTTCGGATACGGCCAAAAACATTCAGTACTTC. It is translated as CASSLGASDTAKNIQYF. The chain recombines TRBV11-3 with TRBJ2-4; D is unclear. Trimming left V 1 base short and J 1 base short, with 14 bases between. The CDR3 length is 17 residues. Germline V gene data show CDR1 as SGHNT and CDR2 as YENEEA.

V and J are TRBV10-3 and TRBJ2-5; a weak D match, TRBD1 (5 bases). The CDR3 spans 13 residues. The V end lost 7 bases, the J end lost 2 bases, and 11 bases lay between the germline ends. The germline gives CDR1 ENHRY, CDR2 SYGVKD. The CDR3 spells CAINEPGQETQYF. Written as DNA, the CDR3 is TGTGCCATCAACGAACCAGGGCAAGAGACCCAGTACTTC.

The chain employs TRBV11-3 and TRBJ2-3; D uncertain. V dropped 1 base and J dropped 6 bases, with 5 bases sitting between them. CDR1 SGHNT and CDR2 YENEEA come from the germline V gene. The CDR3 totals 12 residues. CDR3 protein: CASSLVRDTQYF. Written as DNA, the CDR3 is TGTGCCAGCAGCTTAGTTCGCGATACGCAGTATTTT.

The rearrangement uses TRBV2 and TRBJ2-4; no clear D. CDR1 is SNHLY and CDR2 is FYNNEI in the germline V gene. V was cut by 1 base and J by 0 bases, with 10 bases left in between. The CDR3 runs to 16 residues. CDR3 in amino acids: CASSEVAELAKNIQYF. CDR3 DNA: TGTGCCAGCAGTGAAGTGGCAGAACTAGCCAAAAACATTCAGTACTTC.

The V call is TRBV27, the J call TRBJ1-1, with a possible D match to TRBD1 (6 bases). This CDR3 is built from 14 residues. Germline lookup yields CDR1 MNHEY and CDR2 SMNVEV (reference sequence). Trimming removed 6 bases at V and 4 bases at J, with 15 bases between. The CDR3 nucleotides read TGTGCCAGCAGCCTACAGGGTGCGAGCACTGAAGCTTTCTTT. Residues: CASSLQGASTEAFF.

For the CDR3, the DNA is TGTGCCAGCAGTTTAGGGGGACTAGCAGCAGATACGCAGTATTTT. Translated, it gives CASSLGGLAADTQYF. The rearrangement joins TRBV27 to TRBJ2-3; the match to TRBD2 covers 9 bases. Germline-derived CDR1 and CDR2 are MNHEY and SMNVEV (reference sequence). V lost 2 bases, J lost 4 bases, and 4 bases stayed unmatched. This CDR3 has 15 amino acids.